One sample yielded the 10 T cell receptor beta chains listed below, sequenced in a study of T cell responses to AZD1222 COVID-19 vaccine. Measured with immunoSEQ multiplex PCR; TCRdb has only the in-frame clones, and not every one. Of roughly 120,000 clones listed, around 85% are singletons. The sample consisted of peripheral blood, taken on day 0 of AZD1222 vaccination. These receptors were obtained from an adult in good health.

The V and J genes are TRBV6-5 and TRBJ2-4, with D maybe TRBD2 (6 bases). Trimming removed 3 bases at V and 8 bases at J, with 14 bases between. This CDR3 comprises 14 residues. From germline, CDR1 is MNHEY and CDR2 SVGAGI. The CDR3 region is CASSYGGSEDIQYF. CDR3 DNA sequence: TGTGCCAGCAGTTATGGGGGGTCAGAGGACATTCAGTACTTC.

This clone has just a few counts. This chain connects TRBV5-6 to TRBJ1-2; D not resolved. Germline V gives CDR1 SGHDT, CDR2 YYEEEE. The CDR3 is 12 residues long. With 4 bases removed from V and 1 base from J, the gap between germline ends came to 5 bases. CDR3 loop: CASSPNNYGYTF. In DNA, the CDR3 is TGTGCCAGCAGCCCTAATAACTATGGCTACACCTTC. The full variable domain, completed using reference TRBV5-6 and TRBJ1-2, is DAGVTQSPTHLIKTRGQQVTLRCSPKSGHDTVSWYQQALGQGPQFIFQYYEEEERQRGNFPDRFSGHQFPNYSSELNVNALLLGDSALYLCASSPNNYGYTFGSGTRLTVV.

The chain couples TRBV4-2 to TRBJ1-1, with 8 positions matching TRBD1. There are 17 residues in the CDR3. Germline CDR1 LGHNA, CDR2 YNFKEQ. V dropped 3 bases and J dropped 0; count of bases not matched to a gene: 9. The CDR3 DNA is TGTGCCAGCAGCCAGGGTTACAGGGGGTTAATGAACACTGAAGCTTTCTTT. Its protein is CASSQGYRGLMNTEAFF.

DNA of the CDR3: TGTGCCAGCAGCGTAGGGCACATCTCTGGAAACACCATATATTTT. It yields the protein CASSVGHISGNTIYF. The chain employs TRBV9 and TRBJ1-3; D remains unclear. Germline V gene sequence: CDR1 SGDLS, CDR2 YYNGEE. Trimming removed 0 bases from V and 0 bases from J, with 7 bases in between. This CDR3 has 15 amino acids.

The chain is built from TRBV18 and TRBJ2-7; D not certain. V shed 2 bases and J shed 3 bases, with 8 bases lying between them. CDR1 KGHSH and CDR2 LQKENI come from the germline V gene. The CDR3 consists of 13 residues. In DNA, the CDR3 is TGTGCCAGCTCACCATGGAGCCACTACGAGCAGTACTTC. Translation gives CASSPWSHYEQYF. Combining the CDR3 with reference TRBV18 and TRBJ2-7 gives the whole variable domain NAGVMQNPRHLVRRRGQEARLRCSPMKGHSHVYWYRQLPEEGLKFMVYLQKENIIDESGMPKERFSAEFPKEGPSILRIQQVVRGDSAAYFCASSPWSHYEQYFGPGTRLTVT.

In this sample, this clone turned up once. The rearrangement joins TRBV18 to TRBJ1-4; D not certain. The V gene's germline CDR1 is KGHSH and CDR2 LQKENI. CDR3 length: 12 residues. V lost 8 bases and J 5 bases, leaving 9 bases between the germline ends. Here the CDR3 reads CASRTENEKLFF. CDR3 sequence (DNA): TGTGCCAGCCGGACGGAGAATGAAAAACTGTTTTTT.

The chain carries TRBV10-3 and TRBJ2-1; 9 nucleotides line up with TRBD2. Trimming took 8 bases from V and 4 from J; bases not matched to a gene: 12. The CDR3 contains 16 residues. The germline V gene has CDR1 ENHRY and CDR2 SYGVKD. This CDR3 reads CAIAPGPGLAYNEQFF. The DNA for the CDR3 is TGTGCCATCGCGCCAGGACCGGGACTAGCTTACAATGAGCAGTTCTTC.

J is TRBJ1-1 and V is TRBV11-1; D is unclear. The CDR3 has 13 amino acids. Germline-derived CDR1 and CDR2 are SGHAT and FQDESV (reference sequence). Trimming took off 0 bases at V and 5 bases at J, with 7 bases between the two ends. DNA of the CDR3: TGTGCCAGCAGCTTAGCCACGGGAACTGAAGCTTTCTTT. Its protein is CASSLATGTEAFF.

The genes are TRBV24-1 and TRBJ1-2, with D maybe TRBD1 (5 bases). V lost 2 bases to trimming and J lost 4 bases, with 10 bases between them. This CDR3 spans 14 amino acids. The V gene's germline CDR1 is KGHDR and CDR2 SFDVKD. The CDR3 is CATSDYGDGYGYTF. CDR3 DNA sequence: TGTGCCACCAGTGATTACGGGGACGGCTATGGCTACACCTTC.

This chain joins TRBV7-6 and TRBJ1-1; D may be TRBD1 (5 bases). With 6 bases removed from V and 3 bases from J, the gap between germline ends came to 11 bases. In germline, CDR1 is SGHVS, CDR2 FNYEAQ. CDR3 size: 13 residues. CDR3 amino acids: CASRLQDYTEAFF. The CDR3 bases are TGTGCCAGCAGGTTACAGGACTACACTGAAGCTTTCTTT.